This TCR beta chain was retrieved from a study of cytotoxic CD8 clonotypes in ibrutinib-treated CLL. Study results and caveats: At ibrutinib response, clonality increased, and at progression it declined back toward baseline. Clonality at baseline surpassed age-matched healthy donors and tracked circulating CD8+ T-cell counts.

Method: immunoSEQ multiplex PCR; TCRdb's copy keeps in-frame clones and lacks some. The sample yields a few hundred thousand clones, roughly 70% seen once. About this clone: What it binds is unknown.

The CDR3 spans 16 residues. With 6 bases clipped from V and 0 bases from J, the junction kept 4 bases outside the gene matches. Germline values: CDR1 MNHEY, CDR2 SMNVEV (reference sequence). This chain uses TRBV27 with TRBJ2-7; 14 bases agree with TRBD2. The specimen comprised PBMCs, sampled after 36 months of ibrutinib treatment. The TCR comes from a human donor with chronic lymphocytic leukemia. Here the CDR3 reads CASSGLAGGVSYEQYF. In DNA, the CDR3 is TGTGCCAGCAGCGGACTAGCGGGAGGAGTCTCCTACGAGCAGTACTTC.